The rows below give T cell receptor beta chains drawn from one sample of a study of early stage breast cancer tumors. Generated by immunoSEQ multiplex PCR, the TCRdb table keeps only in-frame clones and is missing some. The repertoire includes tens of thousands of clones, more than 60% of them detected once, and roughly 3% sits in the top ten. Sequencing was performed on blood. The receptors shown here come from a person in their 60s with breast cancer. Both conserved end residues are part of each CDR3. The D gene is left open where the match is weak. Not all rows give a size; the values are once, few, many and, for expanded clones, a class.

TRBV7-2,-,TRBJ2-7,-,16,CASSLGGRAGSYEQYF,TGTGCCAGCAGCTTAGGAGGTCGGGCAGGCTCCTACGAGCAGTACTTC
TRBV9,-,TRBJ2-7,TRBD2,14,CASSFGTSVGEQYF,TGTGCCAGCAGCTTCGGGACTAGCGTCGGCGAGCAGTACTTC
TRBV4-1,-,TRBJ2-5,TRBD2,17,CASSQGTSGSRQETQYF,TGCGCCAGCAGCCAAGGGACTAGCGGGAGCCGACAAGAGACCCAGTACTTC
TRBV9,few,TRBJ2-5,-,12,CASSVGLETQYF,TGTGCCAGCAGCGTAGGTCTGGAGACCCAGTACTTC
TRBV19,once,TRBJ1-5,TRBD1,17,CASSPLGQANSNQPQHF,TGTGCCAGTAGCCCTCTGGGACAGGCGAATAGCAATCAGCCCCAGCATTTT
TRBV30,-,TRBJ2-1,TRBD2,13,CAWSVVRGDEQFF,TGTGCCTGGAGTGTAGTGCGGGGGGACGAGCAGTTCTTC
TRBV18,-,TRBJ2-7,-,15,CASSPPTGNSYEQYF,TGTGCCAGCTCACCACCGACGGGTAACTCCTACGAGCAGTACTTC
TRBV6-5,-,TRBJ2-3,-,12,CASSAGTDTQYF,TGTGCCAGCAGCGCAGGGACAGATACGCAGTATTTT
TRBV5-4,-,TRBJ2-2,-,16,CASSLKTTSGTGELFF,TGTGCCAGCAGCTTAAAGACTACCTCAGGCACCGGGGAGCTGTTTTTT
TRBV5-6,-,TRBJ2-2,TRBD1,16,CASSLYLGGGTGELFF,TGTGCCAGCAGCTTGTATTTAGGGGGCGGAACCGGGGAGCTGTTTTTT
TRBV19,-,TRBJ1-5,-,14,CASRTIALDQPQHF,TGTGCCAGTAGGACCATAGCCTTAGATCAGCCCCAGCATTTT
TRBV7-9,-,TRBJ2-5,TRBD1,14,CASSSTGKEETQYF,TGTGCCAGCAGCTCGACAGGGAAGGAAGAGACCCAGTACTTC
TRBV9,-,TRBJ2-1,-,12,CASTSGDNEQFF,TGTGCCAGCACCTCCGGTGACAATGAGCAGTTCTTC
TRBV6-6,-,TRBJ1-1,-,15,CASSRSSRAPTEAFF,TGTGCCAGCAGCCGATCTTCACGAGCCCCCACTGAAGCTTTCTTT
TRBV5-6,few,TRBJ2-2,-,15,CASSPGLGDTGELFF,TGTGCCAGCAGCCCGGGACTTGGGGACACCGGGGAGCTGTTTTTT
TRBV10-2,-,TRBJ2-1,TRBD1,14,CASSQGQIYNEQFF,TGCGCCAGCAGCCAGGGACAGATCTACAATGAGCAGTTCTTC
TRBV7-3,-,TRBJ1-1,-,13,CASSLDRNTEAFF,TGTGCCAGCAGCCTCGACAGGAACACTGAAGCTTTCTTT
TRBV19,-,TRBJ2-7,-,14,CASSIGSRGYEQYF,TGTGCCAGTAGTATTGGTAGTCGGGGGTACGAGCAGTACTTC
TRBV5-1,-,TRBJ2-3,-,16,CASSLKVASSTDTQYF,TGCGCCAGCAGCTTGAAGGTAGCAAGTAGCACAGATACGCAGTATTTT